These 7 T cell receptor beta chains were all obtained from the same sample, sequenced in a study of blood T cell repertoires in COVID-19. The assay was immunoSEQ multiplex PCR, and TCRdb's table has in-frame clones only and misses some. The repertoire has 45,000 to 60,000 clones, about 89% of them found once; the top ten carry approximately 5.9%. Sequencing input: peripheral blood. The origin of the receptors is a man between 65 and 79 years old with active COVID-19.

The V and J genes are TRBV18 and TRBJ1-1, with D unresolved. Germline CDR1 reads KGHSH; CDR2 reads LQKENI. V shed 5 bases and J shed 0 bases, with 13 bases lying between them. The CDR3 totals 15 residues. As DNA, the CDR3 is TGTGCCAGCTCAGGGGAGAGGCAGGTGAACACTGAAGCTTTCTTT. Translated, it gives CASSGERQVNTEAFF. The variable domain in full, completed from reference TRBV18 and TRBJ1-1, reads NAGVMQNPRHLVRRRGQEARLRCSPMKGHSHVYWYRQLPEEGLKFMVYLQKENIIDESGMPKERFSAEFPKEGPSILRIQQVVRGDSAAYFCASSGERQVNTEAFFGQGTRLTVV.

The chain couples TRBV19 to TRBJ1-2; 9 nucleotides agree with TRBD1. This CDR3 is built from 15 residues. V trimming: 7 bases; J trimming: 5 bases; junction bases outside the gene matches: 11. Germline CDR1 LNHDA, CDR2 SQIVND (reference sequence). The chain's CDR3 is CASIITGQGSYGYTF. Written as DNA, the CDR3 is TGTGCCAGTATCATCACTGGACAGGGGTCATATGGCTACACCTTC.

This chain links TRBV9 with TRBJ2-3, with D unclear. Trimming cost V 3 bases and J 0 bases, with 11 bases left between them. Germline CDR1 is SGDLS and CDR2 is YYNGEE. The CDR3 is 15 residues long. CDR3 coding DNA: TGTGCCAGCAGCGCAGCCCTAGAAAGCACAGATACGCAGTATTTT. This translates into CASSAALESTDTQYF.

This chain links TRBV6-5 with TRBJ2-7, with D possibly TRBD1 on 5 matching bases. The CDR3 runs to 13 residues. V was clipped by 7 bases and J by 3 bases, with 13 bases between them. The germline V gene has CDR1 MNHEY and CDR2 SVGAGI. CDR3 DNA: TGTGCCAGCAACCGCGCAGGGTACTACGAGCAGTACTTC. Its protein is CASNRAGYYEQYF.

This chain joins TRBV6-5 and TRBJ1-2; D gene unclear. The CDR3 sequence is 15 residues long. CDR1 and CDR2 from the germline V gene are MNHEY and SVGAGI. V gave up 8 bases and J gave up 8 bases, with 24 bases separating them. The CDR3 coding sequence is TGTGCCAGCCTCGAGACTGGTAGCAGGTGGGAGGGCTACACCTTC. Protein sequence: CASLETGSRWEGYTF.

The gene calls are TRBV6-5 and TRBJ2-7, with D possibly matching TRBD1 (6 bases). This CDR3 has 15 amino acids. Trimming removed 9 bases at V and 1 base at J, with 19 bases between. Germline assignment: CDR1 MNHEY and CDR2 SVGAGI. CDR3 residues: CASRGRQRTSYEQYF. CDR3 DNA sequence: TGTGCCAGTAGGGGGAGACAGCGAACATCCTACGAGCAGTACTTC.

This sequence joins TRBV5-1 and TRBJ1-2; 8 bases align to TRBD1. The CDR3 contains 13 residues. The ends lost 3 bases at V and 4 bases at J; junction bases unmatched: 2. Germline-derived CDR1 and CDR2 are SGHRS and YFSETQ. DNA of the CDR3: TGCGCCAGCAGCTGGGACAGGACCTATGGCTACACCTTC. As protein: CASSWDRTYGYTF.